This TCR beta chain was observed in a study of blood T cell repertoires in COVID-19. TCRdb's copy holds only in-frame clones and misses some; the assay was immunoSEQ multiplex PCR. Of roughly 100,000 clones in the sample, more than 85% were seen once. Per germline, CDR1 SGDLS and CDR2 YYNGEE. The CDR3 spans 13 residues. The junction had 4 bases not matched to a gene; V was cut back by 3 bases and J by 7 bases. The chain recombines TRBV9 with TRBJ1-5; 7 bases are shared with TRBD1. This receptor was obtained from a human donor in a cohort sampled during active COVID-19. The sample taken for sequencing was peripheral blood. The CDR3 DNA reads TGTGCCAGCAGCGAAGGGGGCGAACAGCCCCAGCATTTT. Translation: CASSEGGEQPQHF.